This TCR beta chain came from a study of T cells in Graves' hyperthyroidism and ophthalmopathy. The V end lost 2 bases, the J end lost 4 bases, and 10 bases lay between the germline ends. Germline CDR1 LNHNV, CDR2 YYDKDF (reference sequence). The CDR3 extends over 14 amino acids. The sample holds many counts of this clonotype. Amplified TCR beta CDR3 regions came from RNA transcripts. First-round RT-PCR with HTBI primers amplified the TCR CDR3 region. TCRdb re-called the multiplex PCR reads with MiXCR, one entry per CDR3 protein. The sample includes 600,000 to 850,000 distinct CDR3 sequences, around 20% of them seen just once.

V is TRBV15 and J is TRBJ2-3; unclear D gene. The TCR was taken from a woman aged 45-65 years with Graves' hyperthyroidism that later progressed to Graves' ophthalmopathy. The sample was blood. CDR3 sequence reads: CATSRSSGADTQYF. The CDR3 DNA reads TGTGCCACCAGCAGATCAAGTGGCGCAGATACGCAGTATTTT. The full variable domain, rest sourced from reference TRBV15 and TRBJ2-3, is DAMVIQNPRYQVTQFGKPVTLSCSQTLNHNVMYWYQQKSSQAPKLLFHYYDKDFNNEADTPDNFQSRRPNTSFCFLDIRSPGLGDTAMYLCATSRSSGADTQYFGPGTRLTVL.